Here is one TCR beta chain with its context. As yet, its antigen is unknown. Sequenced with the Oncomine TCR Beta short-read assay was DNA taken from cultured CD4+ T cells. TCRdb processed the PCR reads anew with MiXCR; each CDR3 protein has one entry. The data contain about 8,500 distinct CDR3 sequences, around three fifths of them singletons. These data come from a study of vaccination and CD4 T cells after COVID-19. Background on the study: The convalescent population consisted of six males and four females, two of whom were of Hispanic ethnicity. Convalescent patients gave post-COVID blood a median approximately 100 days post-diagnosis, range 35 to 161. In the control cultures, a CEFX pool, an HIV-1 Nef pool, or no peptide was supplied.

The CDR3 length is 15 residues. Trimming shortened V by 3 bases and J by 1 base, and 16 bases separated the two germline ends. Germline-derived CDR1 and CDR2 are DFQATT and SNEGSKA (reference sequence). Treatment noted: 10-day PBMC culture with coronavirus spike peptide pools or control peptides (ViraFEST assay). TCR sequencing followed the expansion of antigen-specific T cells with peptide pools in ViraFEST. This chain uses TRBV20-1 with TRBJ2-7; D is possibly TRBD2 (7 bases). The sequence was obtained from a human donor who had recovered from COVID-19. Sequencing was carried out using CD4+ T cells from blood, cultured in vitro. The CDR3 region is CSASRGGRVSYEQYF. In nucleotides, the CDR3 is TGCAGTGCTAGTCGAGGGGGGAGGGTGTCCTACGAGCAGTACTTC.